This is a list of T cell receptor beta chains from one sample in a study of T cells after yellow fever vaccination. TCRdb ran MiXCR on the 5' RACE reads and lists one entry per CDR3 protein. The sample has over 300,000 distinct CDR3 sequences; approximately 4% are singletons. Sequenced material: PBMCs, taken 5 days after the yellow fever booster vaccination. These receptors came from a man between 18 and 29 years old who received the YFV17D yellow fever vaccine. Each CDR3 is given with its conserved first and last residue. D genes are given only for firm matches. Clone size is stated in some rows and not others, as once, few, many or a class when expanded.

TGTGCCAGCAGTCATATAACAGGGGGAGGAGATGGCTACACCTTC	CASSHITGGGDGYTF	few	TRBV4-2	TRBJ1-2	TRBD1
TGCAGCACCCCGGGACAGGGGGCGTACGAGCAGTACTTC	CSTPGQGAYEQYF	-	TRBV29-1	TRBJ2-7	TRBD1
TGTGCTAGCAGCTGGGGTCTCACCGGGGAGCTGTTTTTT	CASSWGLTGELFF	-	TRBV7-7	TRBJ2-2	-
TGTGCCAGCAGGATGGAGGGGGGGCCCCACAATGAGCAGTTCTTC	CASRMEGGPHNEQFF	few	TRBV12-3/TRBV12-4	TRBJ2-1	-
TGCGCCAGCAGCTTGACCTTAGGGTCAGATACGCAGTATTTT	CASSLTLGSDTQYF	-	TRBV5-1	TRBJ2-3	-
TGTGCCAGCAGCTTGATCGGCACTAGCGGCAAAAACATTCAGTACTTC	CASSLIGTSGKNIQYF	many	TRBV5-5	TRBJ2-4	TRBD2
TGTGCCAGCAGTTTAGGGTGGGAAGGCTACACCTTC	CASSLGWEGYTF	many	TRBV12-3/TRBV12-4	TRBJ1-2	-
TGTGCCAGCAGCCGCACTACGAACCAGTACTTC	CASSRTTNQYF	-	TRBV6-2/TRBV6-3	TRBJ2-5	-
TGTGCCAGCAGCTTGTCAGGGGAAGCCTATAATTCACCCCTCCACTTT	CASSLSGEAYNSPLHF	few	TRBV5-5	TRBJ1-6	-
TGTGCCAGCAGTGCCCCCGGGGGTGGCTACACCTTC	CASSAPGGGYTF	-	TRBV27	TRBJ1-2	-
TGCAGCGCCCGGACAGGGCTAGAGACCCAGTACTTC	CSARTGLETQYF	-	TRBV29-1	TRBJ2-5	TRBD1
TGTGCCAGCAGTTACGCGGGAGAGACCCAGTACTTC	CASSYAGETQYF	few	TRBV6-5	TRBJ2-5	-
TGTGCCAGCAGTTTACAGGGGGCGAATCCGTATGAGCAGTTCTTC	CASSLQGANPYEQFF	-	TRBV11-3	TRBJ2-1	TRBD1
TGTGCCAGCAGCCAAGCTTTACTAGTTCAGTTCTTC	CASSQALLVQFF	-	TRBV3-1	TRBJ2-1	-
TGTGCCACACGGAGAGAGGGCACTGAAGCTTTCTTT	CATRREGTEAFF	-	TRBV2	TRBJ1-1	-
TGTGCCAGCAGCTTATCGCCCAGGGGTGAGACCCAGTACTTC	CASSLSPRGETQYF	many	TRBV7-9	TRBJ2-5	-
TGTGCCAGCAGCCCTCCGTGGGGGACAGAGAGCACAGATACGCAGTATTTT	CASSPPWGTESTDTQYF	few	TRBV9	TRBJ2-3	TRBD1
TGCAGCGTTGAGGGTCCAGGGGGTGATGAGACCCAGTACTTC	CSVEGPGGDETQYF	few	TRBV29-1	TRBJ2-5	TRBD1
TGTGCCAGCAGGATGACAGGGGGCAGGGACGAGCAGTACTTC	CASRMTGGRDEQYF	few	TRBV12-3/TRBV12-4	TRBJ2-7	TRBD1
TGTGCCACCAGTGACCCGATCGGACAGGGGAGAGGTGTTTGTGAAAATCAGCCCCAGCATTTT	CATSDPIGQGRGVCENQPQHF	few	TRBV24-1	TRBJ1-5	TRBD1
TGTGCCAGCATCCAATCCGGTAGTGGTACGCAGTATTTT	CASIQSGSGTQYF	many	TRBV6-2/TRBV6-3	TRBJ2-3	-
TGCGCCAGCAGCCGAGCGAGAGGGGTAGCGGGGACAGATACGCAGTATTTT	CASSRARGVAGTDTQYF	many	TRBV4-3	TRBJ2-3	TRBD2
TGCGCCAGCAGCTACGGACCAGACAATGAGCAGTTCTTC	CASSYGPDNEQFF	many	TRBV4-3	TRBJ2-1	-
TGTGCCAGTAGTACCGACTGGAGGGGCACTGAAGCTTTCTTT	CASSTDWRGTEAFF	-	TRBV19	TRBJ1-1	-
TGTGCCAGCAGCTCCATCCCGGCGGGGGGCAAAGCTTTCTTT	CASSSIPAGGKAFF	-	TRBV7-2	TRBJ1-1	-
TGTGCCAGCAGTACCGGGACCCCGGGCACAGATACGCAGTATTTT	CASSTGTPGTDTQYF	few	TRBV6-5	TRBJ2-3	-
TGCAGTGCTAGCGACCCCATCTATGGCTACACCTTC	CSASDPIYGYTF	-	TRBV20-1	TRBJ1-2	-
TGTGCCAGCAGCACCCGGACTAGCTACGGTCCCGGGGAGCTGTTTTTT	CASSTRTSYGPGELFF	many	TRBV7-6	TRBJ2-2	TRBD2
TGTGCCAGCTCACCGCCGCAGGGCAATCAGCCCCAGCATTTT	CASSPPQGNQPQHF	-	TRBV18	TRBJ1-5	-
TGTGCCAGCTCACCGCGGGAGGCGAACACTGAAGCTTTCTTT	CASSPREANTEAFF	many	TRBV18	TRBJ1-1	-
TGTGCCAGCAGCTTAGGACAAGCGGAATACACAGATACGCAGTATTTT	CASSLGQAEYTDTQYF	-	TRBV11-2	TRBJ2-3	-
TGTGCCAGCAGCTCCAGAGGTGGCAGGGGGCGGGAGACCCAGTACTTC	CASSSRGGRGRETQYF	few	TRBV7-8	TRBJ2-5	TRBD1
TGTGCCAGCGGACGCGCGAGGGGGCGCCGTGAAAAACTGTTTTTT	CASGRARGRREKLFF	many	TRBV6-2/TRBV6-3	TRBJ1-4	TRBD1
TGTGCCAGCATCCCCGCAGAAGCGGGAAACACAGATACGCAGTATTTT	CASIPAEAGNTDTQYF	few	TRBV6-5	TRBJ2-3	TRBD2
TGTGCCAGCATGGGCCCTCGGACGGGCTCCCGGTCCTATGGCTACACCTTC	CASMGPRTGSRSYGYTF	many	TRBV27	TRBJ1-2	-
TGCGCCAGCTCCCCTCTCGCAACTAATGAAAAACTGTTTTTT	CASSPLATNEKLFF	few	TRBV5-1	TRBJ1-4	-
TGCGCCAGCAGCTTCGGTGGGGCCCTGGATGTCACGCAGTATTTT	CASSFGGALDVTQYF	many	TRBV5-1	TRBJ2-3	-
TGTGCCAGCAGCGTAGGGGAAAACCATTTCTCCTACGAGCAGTACTTC	CASSVGENHFSYEQYF	few	TRBV9	TRBJ2-7	-
TGTGCCAGCAGCTTAGTCGGACTAGCGGGGATCACAGATACGCAGTATTTT	CASSLVGLAGITDTQYF	many	TRBV7-2	TRBJ2-3	TRBD2
TGTGCCAGCAGTTCGTCCGGTCCCGAGACCCAGTACTTC	CASSSSGPETQYF	-	TRBV12-3/TRBV12-4	TRBJ2-5	-
TGTGCCAGTAGTATTTTTGGGACCTCATCACCCCTCCACTTT	CASSIFGTSSPLHF	few	TRBV19	TRBJ1-6	-
TGCGCCAGCAGCCCGGACATCCCTTCACCCCTCCACTTT	CASSPDIPSPLHF	few	TRBV5-1	TRBJ1-6	-